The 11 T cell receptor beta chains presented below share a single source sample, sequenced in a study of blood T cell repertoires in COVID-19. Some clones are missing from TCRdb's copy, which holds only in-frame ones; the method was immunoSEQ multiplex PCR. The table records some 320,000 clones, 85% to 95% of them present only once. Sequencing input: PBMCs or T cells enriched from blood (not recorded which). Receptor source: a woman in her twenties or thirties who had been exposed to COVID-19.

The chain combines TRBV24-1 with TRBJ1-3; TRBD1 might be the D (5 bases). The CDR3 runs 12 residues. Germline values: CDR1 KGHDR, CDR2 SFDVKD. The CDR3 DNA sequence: TGTGCTGCTGGGGGAGGGGGAAACACCATATATTTT. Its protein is CAAGGGGNTIYF.

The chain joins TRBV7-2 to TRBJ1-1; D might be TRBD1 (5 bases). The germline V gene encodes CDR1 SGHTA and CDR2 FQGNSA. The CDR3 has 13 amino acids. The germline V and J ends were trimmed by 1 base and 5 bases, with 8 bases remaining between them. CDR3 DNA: TGTGCCAGCAGCTTAGAGGGGAGGACTGAAGCTTTCTTT. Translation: CASSLEGRTEAFF.

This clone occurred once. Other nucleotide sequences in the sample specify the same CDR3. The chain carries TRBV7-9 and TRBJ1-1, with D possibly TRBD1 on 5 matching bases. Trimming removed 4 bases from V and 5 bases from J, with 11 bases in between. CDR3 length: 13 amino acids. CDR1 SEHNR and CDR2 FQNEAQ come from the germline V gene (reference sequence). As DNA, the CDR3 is TGTGCCAGCAGCTCCCAGGGTGGGACTGAAGCTTTCTTT. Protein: CASSSQGGTEAFF.

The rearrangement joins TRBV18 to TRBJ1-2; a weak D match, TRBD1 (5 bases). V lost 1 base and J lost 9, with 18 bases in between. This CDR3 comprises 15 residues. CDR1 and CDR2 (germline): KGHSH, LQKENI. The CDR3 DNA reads TGTGCCAGCTCACCACTGCCCCCTGGGGGGGACCGCTACACCTTC. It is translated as CASSPLPPGGDRYTF.

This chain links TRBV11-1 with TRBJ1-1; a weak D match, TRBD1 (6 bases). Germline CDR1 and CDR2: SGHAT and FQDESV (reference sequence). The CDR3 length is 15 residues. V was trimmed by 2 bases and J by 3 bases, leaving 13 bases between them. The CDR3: CASSLRARGDTEAFF. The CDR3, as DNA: TGTGCCAGCAGCTTACGGGCCAGGGGCGACACTGAAGCTTTCTTT. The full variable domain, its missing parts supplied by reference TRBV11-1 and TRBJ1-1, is EAEVAQSPRYKITEKSQAVAFWCDPISGHATLYWYRQILGQGPELLVQFQDESVVDDSQLPKDRFSAERLKGVDSTLKIQPAELGDSAMYLCASSLRARGDTEAFFGQGTRLTVV.

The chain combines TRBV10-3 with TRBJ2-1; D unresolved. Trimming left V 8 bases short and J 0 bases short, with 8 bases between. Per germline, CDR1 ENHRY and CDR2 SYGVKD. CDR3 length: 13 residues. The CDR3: CAIAVSSYNEQFF. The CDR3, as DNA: TGTGCCATCGCGGTGAGCTCCTACAATGAGCAGTTCTTC.

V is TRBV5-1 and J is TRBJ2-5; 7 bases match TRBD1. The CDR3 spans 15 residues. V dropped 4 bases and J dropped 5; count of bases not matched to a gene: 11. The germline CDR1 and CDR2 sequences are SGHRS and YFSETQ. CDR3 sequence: CASSAQTGNEETQYF. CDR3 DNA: TGCGCCAGCAGCGCACAGACAGGGAATGAGGAGACCCAGTACTTC.

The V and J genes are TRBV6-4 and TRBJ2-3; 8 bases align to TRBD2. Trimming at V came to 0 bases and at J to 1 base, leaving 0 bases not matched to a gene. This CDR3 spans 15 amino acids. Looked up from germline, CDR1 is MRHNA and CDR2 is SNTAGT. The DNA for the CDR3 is TGTGCCAGCAGTGACTCTAGCGGGGGCACAGATACGCAGTATTTT. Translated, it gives CASSDSSGGTDTQYF.

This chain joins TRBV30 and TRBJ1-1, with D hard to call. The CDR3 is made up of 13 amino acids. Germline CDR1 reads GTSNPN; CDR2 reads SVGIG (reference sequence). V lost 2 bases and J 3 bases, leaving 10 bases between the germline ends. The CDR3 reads CAWSRGADTEAFF. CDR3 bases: TGTGCCTGGAGTCGGGGTGCGGACACTGAAGCTTTCTTT.

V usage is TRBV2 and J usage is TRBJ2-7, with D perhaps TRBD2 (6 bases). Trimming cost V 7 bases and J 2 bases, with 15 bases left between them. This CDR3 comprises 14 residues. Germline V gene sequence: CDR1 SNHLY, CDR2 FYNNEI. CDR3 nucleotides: TGTGCCAGCAAGGTGGGACTGCACACCTACGAGCAGTACTTC. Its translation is CASKVGLHTYEQYF.

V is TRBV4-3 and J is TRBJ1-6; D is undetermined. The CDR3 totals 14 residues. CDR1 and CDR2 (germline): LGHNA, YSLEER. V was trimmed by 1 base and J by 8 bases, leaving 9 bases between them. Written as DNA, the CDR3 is TGCGCCAGCAGCCAAGCGAGGGCGGATTCACCCCTCCACTTT. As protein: CASSQARADSPLHF.